This TCR beta chain is from a study of T cells in Graves' hyperthyroidism and ophthalmopathy. Per the germline V gene, CDR1 is SNHLY and CDR2 is FYNNEI. The length of the CDR3 is 14 residues. V was shortened by 7 bases and J by 1 base, with 10 bases between the two germline ends. Regions amplified from RNA transcripts were the TCR beta CDR3 regions. HTBI primers drove first-round RT-PCR of the TCR CDR3. TCRdb re-analysed the multiplex PCR reads in MiXCR, keeping a single row per CDR3 protein. The sample records hundreds of thousands of distinct CDR3 sequences, roughly 20% being singletons. This TCR was sampled from a man younger than 40 with Graves' ophthalmopathy. Sequencing was performed on blood. V and J are TRBV2 and TRBJ2-2; D unresolved. This CDR3 is CASKSEMNTGELFF. CDR3 nucleotide sequence: TGTGCCAGCAAGTCAGAGATGAACACCGGGGAGCTGTTTTTT.